A single sample gave rise to the 21 T cell receptor beta chains below, sequenced in a study of a mutant IDH1 vaccine in newly diagnosed glioma. Data came from immunoSEQ multiplex PCR; TCRdb stores just in-frame clones and leaves some out. The sample has about 54,000 clones, 80% to 90% seen once. The sample's time point: baseline, week 1 (first vaccination visit). Treatment denoted: pre-vaccination baseline after standard-of-care therapy. Material: PBMCs, obtained from a glioma patient treated with radiotherapy, temozolomide or both. The receptors come from a man aged 18 to 30 with glioma.

The chain uses TRBV10-3 and TRBJ2-5; D remains unclear. Germline V gives CDR1 ENHRY, CDR2 SYGVKD. Trimming removed 5 bases from V and 5 bases from J, with 12 bases in between. This CDR3 is 13 amino acids long. CDR3 coding DNA: TGTGCCATCAGTTTGGAGACATTCGAGACCCAGTACTTC. Translation gives CAISLETFETQYF.

J is TRBJ1-1 and V is TRBV18; no clear D. The CDR3 is 13 residues long. Per the germline V gene, CDR1 is KGHSH and CDR2 is LQKENI. V lost 6 bases to trimming and J lost 0 bases, with 8 bases between them. Here the CDR3 reads CASSDSVNTEAFF. The CDR3 DNA follows: TGTGCCAGCTCCGATAGTGTGAACACTGAAGCTTTCTTT. The variable domain in full, completed from reference TRBV18 and TRBJ1-1, reads NAGVMQNPRHLVRRRGQEARLRCSPMKGHSHVYWYRQLPEEGLKFMVYLQKENIIDESGMPKERFSAEFPKEGPSILRIQQVVRGDSAAYFCASSDSVNTEAFFGQGTRLTVV.

The chain is built from TRBV23-1 and TRBJ2-7, with a weak D call TRBD1 (7 bases). TRBV23-1 is assigned to the ORF class and has an uncertain function. V was shortened by 5 bases and J by 0 bases, with 17 bases between the two germline ends. The CDR3 runs to 16 residues. The CDR3: CASSARRGLSSYEQYF. Here the CDR3 DNA reads TGCGCCAGCAGTGCTCGGAGGGGGCTGAGCTCCTACGAGCAGTACTTC.

This chain connects TRBV15 to TRBJ1-2; no definite D call. Germline values: CDR1 LNHNV, CDR2 YYDKDF (reference sequence). This CDR3 contains 18 residues. V was shortened by 1 base and J by 3 bases, with 21 bases between the two germline ends. In nucleotides, the CDR3 is TGTGCCACCAGCAGAGGCACGGACTACTCGACTCTCCACTATGGCTACACCTTC. This encodes CATSRGTDYSTLHYGYTF. Variable domain in full (rest from reference TRBV15 and TRBJ1-2): DAMVIQNPRYQVTQFGKPVTLSCSQTLNHNVMYWYQQKSSQAPKLLFHYYDKDFNNEADTPDNFQSRRPNTSFCFLDIRSPGLGDTAMYLCATSRGTDYSTLHYGYTFGSGTRLTVV.

This chain connects TRBV10-3 to TRBJ1-5; TRBD1 aligns across 7 bases. The CDR3 is made up of 16 amino acids. CDR1 is ENHRY, CDR2 SYGVKD, per germline. Germline trimming cut 0 bases from V and 4 bases from J; bases unmatched to any gene: 6. This CDR3 is CAISESIGTVNQPQHF. CDR3 nucleotides: TGTGCCATCAGTGAGTCGATAGGGACAGTAAATCAGCCCCAGCATTTT.

V usage is TRBV5-4 and J usage is TRBJ2-7; 8 bases agree with TRBD1. V lost 9 bases to trimming and J lost 3 bases; unmatched junction nucleotides: 8. Germline lookup yields CDR1 SGHNT and CDR2 YYREEE (reference sequence). CDR3 length equals 13 residues. DNA for the CDR3: TGTGCCATCCCGACAGGGGAAGGCTACGAGCAGTACTTC. It specifies CAIPTGEGYEQYF.

The chain couples TRBV7-2 to TRBJ2-5; D is undetermined. The CDR3 extends over 16 amino acids. Trimming took off 5 bases at V and 4 bases at J, with 20 bases between the two ends. The germline V gene encodes CDR1 SGHTA and CDR2 FQGNSA. CDR3 sequence reads: CASSRLPPARVETQYF. DNA of the CDR3: TGTGCCAGCAGCCGCCTGCCACCGGCTCGCGTAGAGACCCAGTACTTC.

This clone was observed a handful of times. The V call is TRBV7-6, the J call TRBJ1-1, with TRBD1 as a possible D gene (5 bases). This CDR3 has 14 residues. V dropped 3 bases and J dropped 1 base, with 9 bases sitting between them. Germline assignment: CDR1 SGHVS and CDR2 FNYEAQ. CDR3 region: CASSFGGTNTEAFF. DNA for the CDR3: TGTGCCAGCAGCTTCGGGGGGACGAACACTGAAGCTTTCTTT.

The genes are TRBV7-2 and TRBJ2-5; 13 nucleotides match TRBD2. The J segment lost 1 base and the V segment lost 5 bases, leaving 10 bases of the junction unmatched. The length of the CDR3 is 18 residues. The germline V gene has CDR1 SGHTA and CDR2 FQGNSA. The CDR3, as DNA: TGTGCCAGCAGCCTTCAGCGGGGACTAGCGGGGATCCAAGAGACCCAGTACTTC. This codes for CASSLQRGLAGIQETQYF. Based on the CDR3 plus reference TRBV7-2 and TRBJ2-5, the full variable domain is GAGVSQSPSNKVTEKGKDVELRCDPISGHTALYWYRQSLGQGLEFLIYFQGNSAPDKSGLPSDRFSAERTGGSVSTLTIQRTQQEDSAVYLCASSLQRGLAGIQETQYFGPGTRLLVL.

The chain carries TRBV28 and TRBJ2-3; 12 nucleotides line up with TRBD2. The CDR3 extends over 17 amino acids. Trimming cost V 7 bases and J 5 bases; bases outside gene matches: 13. Germline V gives CDR1 MDHEN, CDR2 SYDVKM. The CDR3 region has the DNA TGTGCCAGCACCGGCCGAAAAACGGGACTAGCGGGAGATACGCAGTATTTT. Amino acid sequence: CASTGRKTGLAGDTQYF.

The V and J genes are TRBV4-3 and TRBJ1-5; no clear D. V was shortened by 0 bases and J by 8 bases, with 17 bases between the two germline ends. Germline assignment: CDR1 LGHNA and CDR2 YSLEER. The CDR3 loop spans 16 amino acids. CDR3 DNA: TGCGCCAGCAGCCAAGATGTTGGCGGTAGCTTGGAGCCCCAGCATTTT. It codes for CASSQDVGGSLEPQHF.

The rearrangement joins TRBV14 to TRBJ2-1; 10 bases match TRBD2. The CDR3 is 16 amino acids. Germline CDR1 SGHDN, CDR2 FVKESK. The J segment lost 0 bases and the V segment lost 4 bases, leaving 3 bases of the junction unmatched. The CDR3 reads CASSPSGSYSYNEQFF. As DNA, the CDR3 is TGTGCCAGCAGCCCTAGCGGGAGCTACTCCTACAATGAGCAGTTCTTC.

The V call is TRBV5-1, the J call TRBJ2-7, with D perhaps TRBD1 or TRBD2 (5 bases each). V lost 4 bases and J 4 bases, leaving 12 bases between the germline ends. CDR3 length: 13 amino acids. From germline, CDR1 is SGHRS and CDR2 YFSETQ. The CDR3 spells CASSPGALYEQYF. CDR3 DNA sequence: TGCGCCAGCAGCCCCGGGGCCCTTTACGAGCAGTACTTC.

The chain uses TRBV27 and TRBJ2-7, with 7 nucleotides matching TRBD2. J was trimmed by 3 bases and V by 6 bases; bases with no gene match: 11. This CDR3 has 15 residues. Germline V gene sequence: CDR1 MNHEY, CDR2 SMNVEV (reference sequence). CDR3 in DNA: TGTGCCAGCAGGGGCCCACTAGCGCGAGACTACGAGCAGTACTTC. It yields the protein CASRGPLARDYEQYF.

This clone was observed a few times. The chain uses TRBV14 and TRBJ2-1, with TRBD1 matching 9 bases. The CDR3 sequence is 17 residues long. J lost 4 bases, V lost 2 bases, and 9 bases had no gene match. Germline CDR1 SGHDN, CDR2 FVKESK. The CDR3: CASSQLAGTGPYNEQFF. CDR3 bases: TGTGCCAGCAGCCAACTGGCCGGGACAGGGCCTTACAATGAGCAGTTCTTC.

The V gene is TRBV7-9, the J gene TRBJ2-1; D remains unclear. Per the germline V gene, CDR1 is SEHNR and CDR2 is FQNEAQ (reference sequence). V was cut by 6 bases and J by 5 bases, with 8 bases left in between. The CDR3 length is 12 residues. CDR3 sequence (DNA): TGTGCCAGCAGGTCCACCAACAATGAGCAGTTCTTC. Protein product: CASRSTNNEQFF.

The J gene is TRBJ1-1, the V gene TRBV15, with unresolved D. Trimming left V 0 bases short and J 1 base short, with 15 bases between. CDR1 LNHNV and CDR2 YYDKDF come from the germline V gene (reference sequence). This CDR3 has 17 residues. The DNA of the CDR3 is TGTGCCACCAGCAGAGAGGGGAAAGGGCGTCGGAACACTGAAGCTTTCTTT. It specifies CATSREGKGRRNTEAFF.

This clone has only a few counts. The chain employs TRBV5-6 and TRBJ2-7; D is possibly TRBD2 (5 bases). Trimming shortened V by 7 bases and J by 0 bases, and 8 bases separated the two germline ends. Germline lookup yields CDR1 SGHDT and CDR2 YYEEEE. The CDR3 contains 12 residues. CDR3 amino acids: CASSRGSYEQYF. In nucleotides, the CDR3 is TGTGCCAGCTCCCGGGGCTCCTACGAGCAGTACTTC. Supplemented by reference TRBV5-6 and TRBJ2-7, the full variable domain reads DAGVTQSPTHLIKTRGQQVTLRCSPKSGHDTVSWYQQALGQGPQFIFQYYEEEERQRGNFPDRFSGHQFPNYSSELNVNALLLGDSALYLCASSRGSYEQYFGPGTRLTVT.

The rearrangement uses TRBV2 and TRBJ1-2; 8 bases align to TRBD1. Germline values: CDR1 SNHLY, CDR2 FYNNEI. The CDR3 length is 15 residues. The V segment lost 3 bases and the J segment 0 bases; nucleotides outside the gene matches: 3. In nucleotides, the CDR3 is TGTGCCAGCAGTGATGGACAGGGCCCTAACTATGGCTACACCTTC. This translates into CASSDGQGPNYGYTF. The full variable domain, in which reference TRBV2 and TRBJ1-2 provide the parts outside the CDR3, is EPEVTQTPSHQVTQMGQEVILRCVPISNHLYFYWYRQILGQKVEFLVSFYNNEISEKSEIFDDQFSVERPDGSNFTLKIRSTKLEDSAMYFCASSDGQGPNYGYTFGSGTRLTVV.

The chain has TRBV7-9 and TRBJ1-1, with 7 bases aligning to TRBD1. Germline V lookup: CDR1 SEHNR, CDR2 FQNEAQ (reference sequence). V lost 2 bases, J lost 8 bases, and 2 bases stayed unmatched. CDR3 length: 12 amino acids. The CDR3 DNA reads as TGTGCCAGCAGCTTACAGGGACAGGAAGCTTTCTTT. Translated, it gives CASSLQGQEAFF.

The chain combines TRBV7-4 with TRBJ1-1; the D is unclear. V shed 6 bases and J shed 2 bases, with 13 bases lying between them. The CDR3 runs 14 residues. CDR1 is SGHVT and CDR2 is SQSDAQ in the germline V gene. The CDR3 sequence is CASRGIRLNTEAFF. The CDR3 region has the DNA TGTGCCAGCAGGGGTATCAGACTAAACACTGAAGCTTTCTTT.